The clone carrying this TCR beta chain showed up many times. These data are taken from a study of early T cells in non-severe SARS-CoV-2 infection. For the study at large: Sequencing was performed on bulk RNA from unsorted whole blood, leaving chains unpaired.

CDR1 SGHAT and CDR2 FQNNGV come from the germline V gene. V lost 2 bases to trimming and J lost 12 bases, with 20 bases between them. This CDR3 has 15 amino acids. Tagging with unique molecular identifiers was applied to individual cDNA molecules. In TCRdb, the 5' RACE reads were re-called with MiXCR into one record per CDR3 protein. The table includes 100,000 to 130,000 distinct CDR3 sequences, roughly 10% detected once. Input material: whole blood. V is TRBV11-2 and J is TRBJ2-1; D gene uncertain. The clonotype was recovered from an adult who was a healthcare worker with PCR-confirmed SARS-CoV-2 infection or an uninfected control (not recorded which). CDR3 sequence: CASSLPGPRGGWQFF. The CDR3, as DNA: TGTGCCAGCAGCTTACCTGGGCCCAGAGGTGGATGGCAGTTCTTC.